Described below is a single TCR beta chain sequence and its context. The table came from immunoSEQ multiplex PCR; TCRdb's copy has only in-frame clones and leaves some out. The sample consists of about 170,000 clones, roughly 80% of them appearing once. This specimen comes from a study of blood T cell repertoires in COVID-19. Turning to the study itself: Collection of acute and convalescent COVID-19 samples took place in the United States, Italy and Spain.

CDR3 length equals 15 residues. Germline V lookup: CDR1 SGHRS, CDR2 YFSETQ. Trimming took 2 bases from V and 4 from J, leaving 13 bases between them. This rearrangement joins TRBV5-1 to TRBJ1-3; weak D call: TRBD1 (5 bases). Specimen: peripheral blood. The sequence derives from a woman aged 70 to 79 with COVID-19, enrolled during active disease. CDR3: CASSLGGARGNTIYF. CDR3 nucleotides: TGCGCCAGCAGCTTAGGAGGGGCGCGCGGAAACACCATATATTTT.